Below, 11 T cell receptor beta chains from the same sample are listed, as sequenced in a study of tumor-infiltrating lymphocytes in primary liver carcinoma. Extraction of RNA together with DNA used about 17-31 mg of unsorted bulk tissue. A constant-region primer served to make TCR beta cDNA from roughly 540 ng total RNA. Modified slightly, ARM-PCR produced TCR beta libraries over three nested multiplex PCR rounds. Two initial PCR rounds of about 11 cycles each paired TRBV1-TRBV30 forward primers with a C-beta reverse primer. TCRdb reprocessed the multiplex PCR reads with MiXCR, giving one entry per CDR3 protein. The sample shows over 75,000 distinct CDR3 sequences, 55% to 75% of them seen only once. The sequenced sample consisted of tumor-adjacent normal liver tissue. These receptors all come from a man aged 40-55 years with primary liver carcinoma and hepatitis B virus infection.

Remarks on this clonotype: One junction end does not reproduce the germline sequence, and a read error may be involved. The chain has TRBV6-6 and TRBJ1-2; TRBD1 is a possible D gene (5 bases). The germline gives CDR1 MNHNY, CDR2 SVGAGI (reference sequence). The CDR3 loop spans 15 amino acids. The CDR3 region is CASSYRTVQGSGYAF. CDR3 nucleotides: TGTGCCAGCAGTTATAGGACCGTTCAGGGAAGTGGCTACGCCTTC.

In its sample, this clonotype was seen many times. V and J are TRBV6-6 and TRBJ2-7; TRBD1 matches at 8 bases. The CDR3 extends over 15 amino acids. The germline CDR1 and CDR2 sequences are MNHNY and SVGAGI (reference sequence). The V gene end was trimmed by 2 bases and the J gene end by 6 bases; junction bases not matched to a gene: 9. The CDR3 DNA sequence: TGTGCCAGCAGTTACCGGGACAGGAGGGCCAGCGAGCAGTACTTC. This sequence encodes CASSYRDRRASEQYF.

There are many counts of this clonotype. This chain uses TRBV5-5 with TRBJ1-4, with a tentative D call TRBD1 (5 bases). Germline loops: CDR1 SGHKS, CDR2 YYEKEE (reference sequence). V dropped 2 bases and J dropped 4 bases, with 9 bases sitting between them. CDR3 length: 14 amino acids. The CDR3 here is CASSLDSLNEKLFF. CDR3 bases: TGTGCCAGCAGCTTAGACAGTCTTAATGAAAAACTGTTTTTT.

This clonotype was found once. A much larger clone sits a single nucleotide away, making a read error possible. The chain couples TRBV12-3 or TRBV12-4 to TRBJ2-2, with 8 positions matching TRBD1. The length of the CDR3 is 15 residues. With 3 bases clipped from V and 6 bases from J, the junction kept 6 bases outside the gene matches. The chain's CDR3 is CASSFQGAVSGELFF. The CDR3 DNA follows: TGTGCCAGCAGTTTCCAGGGGGCAGTCTCCGGGGAGCTGTTTTTT.

In this sample, this clonotype turned up many times. The rearrangement links TRBV6-1 to TRBJ2-3; 10 bases line up with TRBD1. Germline CDR1 reads MNHNS; CDR2 reads SASEGT. This CDR3 has 16 amino acids. V shed 3 bases, J shed 2 bases, and the junction held 5 bases outside the gene matches. This chain's CDR3 is CASSEMGQGITDTQYF. The CDR3 DNA follows: TGTGCCAGCAGTGAGATGGGACAGGGGATCACAGATACGCAGTATTTT.

This clonotype was seen ten or more times. J is TRBJ2-3 and V is TRBV4-2; D is ambiguous. CDR1 and CDR2 from the germline V gene are LGHNA and YNFKEQ. The CDR3 has 13 residues. Trimming removed 3 bases from V and 0 bases from J, with 4 bases in between. The CDR3 nucleotides are TGTGCCAGCAGCCATCCTAGCACAGATACGCAGTATTTT. This translates into CASSHPSTDTQYF.

There are a few counts of this clonotype. At one of its ends the junction is not consistent with the germline gene, which may arise from a read error. The V gene is TRBV5-4, the J gene TRBJ2-3, with D perhaps being TRBD1 or TRBD2 (6 bases each). Germline lookup yields CDR1 SGHNT and CDR2 YYREEE (reference sequence). CDR3 length equals 17 residues. The CDR3 DNA follows: TGTGCCAGCAGCCGCGGAGGGGGGATCGGGACGACAGATGCGCAGTATTTT. It translates to CASSRGGGIGTTDAQYF.

To note about this clonotype: At one end, the junction sequence differs from germline, possibly due to a read error. This chain links TRBV11-1 with TRBJ2-1; TRBD2 matches 14 bases. CDR1 SGHAT and CDR2 FQDESV come from the germline V gene (reference sequence). The CDR3 runs 17 residues. The CDR3 here is CVSSLGLAGEVDNEQLF. CDR3 sequence (DNA): TGTGTCAGCAGCCTGGGACTAGCGGGAGAAGTTGACAATGAACAGCTCTTC.

The chain joins TRBV6-5 to TRBJ1-2, with a tentative D call TRBD1 (6 bases). V gave up 4 bases and J gave up 5 bases, with 26 bases separating them. Germline lookup yields CDR1 MNHEY and CDR2 SVGAGI. CDR3 length equals 18 residues. CDR3 coding DNA: TGTGCCAGCAGTTCATCGCCCTTCGACAGGACGCTTCGTTATGGCTACACCTTC. Translating gives CASSSSPFDRTLRYGYTF.

A remark on this clonotype: Germline and junction disagree at one end, which may indicate a read error. The DNA of the CDR3 is TGCGCCAGCGGTCCCCCGGGGACGACAAGCTACAATGTGCAGTTCTTC. Translated: CASGPPGTTSYNVQFF. This chain joins TRBV4-1 and TRBJ2-1, with D perhaps TRBD1 or TRBD2 (5 bases each). Germline-derived CDR1 and CDR2 are MGHRA and YSYEKL. This CDR3 region has 16 residues.

There are many counts of this clonotype. The chain links TRBV5-4 to TRBJ1-1, with D possibly matching TRBD1 (5 bases). The CDR3 is 14 residues long. The germline V gene encodes CDR1 SGHNT and CDR2 YYREEE (reference sequence). V was cut by 4 bases and J by 1 base, with 11 bases left in between. CDR3 in DNA: TGTGCCAGCAGCGGAGGGGACGGGAACACTGAAGCTTTCTTT. Protein: CASSGGDGNTEAFF.